The next 28 T cell receptor beta chains were all read from a single sample in a study of cytomegalovirus exposure and HLA in healthy donors. Use of 60 Vbeta and 13 Jbeta primers characterized the PCR. Using immunoSEQ multiplex PCR, the repertoire was profiled, and TCRdb retains in-frame clones only, with some absent. The data contain about 82,000 clones, about two thirds of them singletons. The sample taken for sequencing was PBMCs. These receptor sequences come from a woman aged 45-59 years in good health and CMV-seropositive.

The chain has TRBV5-1 and TRBJ2-3; possibly TRBD1 for D (6 bases). Germline V gene lookup returns CDR1 SGHRS and CDR2 YFSETQ. V lost 3 bases, J lost 7 bases, and 12 bases lay in between. CDR3 length: 13 residues. The CDR3 coding sequence is TGCGCCAGCAGCTCTGGACAGACAAATACGCAGTATTTT. Amino acid sequence: CASSSGQTNTQYF.

The rearrangement uses TRBV29-1 and TRBJ1-1; 7 bases agree with TRBD1. CDR3 length: 13 residues. V trimming: 6 bases; J trimming: 1 base; junction bases outside the gene matches: 5. Germline lookup yields CDR1 SQVTM and CDR2 ANQGSEA. This CDR3 reads CSVSQGTNTEAFF. The DNA of the CDR3 is TGCAGCGTCTCACAGGGGACGAACACTGAAGCTTTCTTT.

This clone was counted a few times. The chain carries TRBV28 and TRBJ2-7; TRBD1 matches at 10 bases. This CDR3 comprises 15 residues. V dropped 2 bases and J dropped 6; count of bases not matched to a gene: 7. Per germline, CDR1 MDHEN and CDR2 SYDVKM. The DNA of the CDR3 is TGTGCCAGCAGTTTAACGGGACAGGGGTTGTCCGAGCAGTACTTC. Translating it yields CASSLTGQGLSEQYF.

The chain combines TRBV11-2 with TRBJ2-7; no firm D call. The CDR3 loop spans 13 amino acids. The V gene's germline CDR1 is SGHAT and CDR2 FQNNGV. The ends were cut back, 1 base at V and 0 bases at J, with 4 bases in the middle. CDR3 sequence reads: CASSLVGSYEQYF. DNA of the CDR3: TGTGCCAGCAGCTTAGTCGGCTCCTACGAGCAGTACTTC.

CDR3 bases: TGTGCCAGCAGTTTGGACAGCTCCTACGAGCAGTACTTC. Amino acid sequence: CASSLDSSYEQYF. The chain is built from TRBV27 and TRBJ2-7; D perhaps matches TRBD1 (6 bases). The CDR3 contains 13 residues. The germline V and J ends were trimmed by 3 bases and 0 bases, with 6 bases remaining between them. In germline, CDR1 is MNHEY, CDR2 SMNVEV (reference sequence).

This clone was seen a single time. V and J are TRBV27 and TRBJ1-2; no reliable D call. Germline loops: CDR1 MNHEY, CDR2 SMNVEV (reference sequence). The CDR3 covers 13 residues. V was pared by 5 bases and J by 6 bases, with 13 bases between. CDR3 sequence (DNA): TGTGCCAGCAGTCCTCGAGTGTCGGATGGCTACACCTTC. Amino acid sequence: CASSPRVSDGYTF.

This clone is a singleton in its sample. J is TRBJ2-7 and V is TRBV5-8, with 9 bases identical to TRBD1. Germline V gene lookup returns CDR1 SGHTS and CDR2 YDEGEE. The CDR3 spans 14 residues. V dropped 3 bases and J dropped 3; count of bases not matched to a gene: 4. The CDR3 DNA is TGTGCCAGCAGCTCGTACAGGGGGCTCTACGAGCAGTACTTC. This encodes CASSSYRGLYEQYF.

There are a few counts of this clone. This specimen includes other DNA sequences encoding the same CDR3. The genes are TRBV6-1 and TRBJ2-7; a possible D gene is TRBD1 (5 bases). Germline V lookup: CDR1 MNHNS, CDR2 SASEGT. The V and J ends lost 3 bases and 2 bases respectively, with 11 bases between them. The CDR3 totals 14 residues. For the CDR3, the DNA is TGTGCCAGCAGTGAGTACAGGACCCCCTACGAGCAGTACTTC. This sequence encodes CASSEYRTPYEQYF.

The chain links TRBV6-1 to TRBJ2-5; 11 nucleotides match TRBD2. CDR1 and CDR2 from the germline V gene are MNHNS and SASEGT. This CDR3 is 15 amino acids long. Trimming removed 6 bases from V and 2 bases from J; junction bases left unmatched: 5. Here the CDR3 DNA reads TGTGCCAGCAGCAAACTAGCGGGGGAGCAAGAGACCCAGTACTTC. Protein: CASSKLAGEQETQYF.

In this sample, this clone turned up a few times. The genes are TRBV27 and TRBJ2-1; TRBD2 aligns across 15 bases. This CDR3 spans 14 amino acids. Germline V gene lookup returns CDR1 MNHEY and CDR2 SMNVEV (reference sequence). With V trimmed by 4 bases and J by 9 bases, 1 base remained unmatched. CDR3 protein: CASSSGLAGGEQFF. CDR3 bases: TGTGCCAGCAGTTCGGGACTAGCGGGGGGTGAGCAGTTCTTC.

The V gene is TRBV6-1, the J gene TRBJ1-2; D possibly corresponds to TRBD1 (6 bases). V was shortened by 4 bases and J by 4 bases, with 13 bases between the two germline ends. The CDR3 contains 14 residues. Looked up from germline, CDR1 is MNHNS and CDR2 is SASEGT. CDR3 DNA: TGTGCCAGCAGTGGGGGGCAGGGGAGCTATGGCTACACCTTC. This sequence encodes CASSGGQGSYGYTF.

The chain has TRBV30 and TRBJ1-4; weak D call: TRBD1 (6 bases). Germline V gene data show CDR1 as GTSNPN and CDR2 as SVGIG (reference sequence). Between the trimmed V and J ends, which lost 2 bases and 3 bases, there was a span of 10 bases. The CDR3 has 14 residues. CDR3 sequence (DNA): TGTGCCTGGAGTTTCAGGACAGCTAATGAAAAACTGTTTTTT. This gives the protein CAWSFRTANEKLFF.

The chain is built from TRBV7-2 and TRBJ1-2; 7 nucleotides line up with TRBD1. Per the germline V gene, CDR1 is SGHTA and CDR2 is FQGNSA. This CDR3 spans 14 amino acids. V shed 0 bases and J 8 bases; nucleotides not matched to a gene: 6. CDR3: CASSLAEGAGGYTF. The CDR3 nucleotides read TGTGCCAGCAGCTTAGCTGAGGGGGCAGGAGGCTACACCTTC.

V is TRBV7-3 and J is TRBJ2-3; 7 bases fit TRBD1. Germline V gives CDR1 SGHTA, CDR2 FQGTGA. The CDR3 has 14 amino acids. Trimming cost V 5 bases and J 2 bases; bases outside gene matches: 4. The CDR3 DNA follows: TGTGCCAGCAGCCAGGGACAGATCACAGATACGCAGTATTTT. It is translated as CASSQGQITDTQYF.

The chain combines TRBV19 with TRBJ2-7; TRBD1 might be the D (6 bases). This CDR3 comprises 15 residues. The germline CDR1 and CDR2 sequences are LNHDA and SQIVND (reference sequence). Trimming removed 7 bases from V and 2 bases from J, with 18 bases in between. CDR3 region: CASTSGASGAYEQYF. The CDR3 coding sequence is TGTGCCAGTACTTCAGGGGCGTCCGGGGCCTACGAGCAGTACTTC.

The V gene is TRBV27, the J gene TRBJ2-3, with 7 positions matching TRBD2. This CDR3 contains 14 residues. V shed 3 bases and J 5 bases; nucleotides not matched to a gene: 5. From germline, CDR1 is MNHEY and CDR2 SMNVEV (reference sequence). In DNA form, the CDR3 reads TGTGCCAGCAGTTTTCGAGCGGGGATAGATACGCAGTATTTT. This codes for CASSFRAGIDTQYF.

This clone occurred a few times. CDR3 protein: CASSLAGDRDGYTF. The CDR3 DNA reads TGCGCCAGCAGCTTGGCCGGGGACAGGGATGGCTACACCTTC. The V gene is TRBV5-1, the J gene TRBJ1-2; 9 nucleotides agree with TRBD1. The trim removed 0 bases at V and 6 bases at J, leaving 3 bases unmatched. Germline loops: CDR1 SGHRS, CDR2 YFSETQ. The CDR3 contains 14 residues.

This chain connects TRBV5-6 to TRBJ1-1; a weak D match, TRBD1 (5 bases). Trimming shortened V by 4 bases and J by 4 bases, and 17 bases separated the two germline ends. The CDR3 has 15 amino acids. Germline V gene sequence: CDR1 SGHDT, CDR2 YYEEEE. The CDR3 loop is CASSVGGGVGTEAFF. The CDR3, as DNA: TGTGCCAGCAGCGTTGGTGGGGGGGTGGGCACTGAAGCTTTCTTT. The full variable domain, in which reference TRBV5-6 and TRBJ1-1 provide the parts outside the CDR3, is DAGVTQSPTHLIKTRGQQVTLRCSPKSGHDTVSWYQQALGQGPQFIFQYYEEEERQRGNFPDRFSGHQFPNYSSELNVNALLLGDSALYLCASSVGGGVGTEAFFGQGTRLTVV.

V usage is TRBV28 and J usage is TRBJ1-4, with TRBD1 matching 7 bases. The ends lost 5 bases at V and 17 bases at J; junction bases unmatched: 8. Germline CDR1 and CDR2: MDHEN and SYDVKM. This CDR3 is built from 11 residues. CDR3 nucleotide sequence: TGTGCCAGCAGTACCGCGGACAGGAAATTTTTT. Translating gives CASSTADRKFF.

The chain joins TRBV5-1 to TRBJ2-7; weak D call: TRBD2 (5 bases). CDR1 is SGHRS and CDR2 is YFSETQ in the germline V gene. The germline V and J ends were trimmed by 3 bases and 4 bases, with 20 bases remaining between them. The CDR3 length is 16 residues. CDR3 bases: TGCGCCAGCAGCTCGCGAGGGTATTCTTCTGTTTACGAGCAGTACTTC. This codes for CASSSRGYSSVYEQYF.

The genes are TRBV5-1 and TRBJ2-5, with 9 bases identical to TRBD2. Germline V gives CDR1 SGHRS, CDR2 YFSETQ. The V gene end was trimmed by 3 bases and the J gene end by 4 bases; junction bases not matched to a gene: 4. The CDR3 extends over 14 amino acids. The CDR3 is CASSWAGGPETQYF. The DNA for the CDR3 is TGCGCCAGCAGCTGGGCGGGGGGGCCAGAGACCCAGTACTTC.

J is TRBJ2-1 and V is TRBV7-6; D ambiguous. CDR1 SGHVS and CDR2 FNYEAQ come from the germline V gene. This CDR3 contains 14 residues. V lost 4 bases, J lost 5 bases, and 12 bases lay in between. As DNA, the CDR3 is TGTGCCAGCAGCTCCAGTACTACGAACAATGAGCAGTTCTTC. Protein: CASSSSTTNNEQFF.

The V gene is TRBV4-3, the J gene TRBJ2-3, with 8 bases that match TRBD2. The ends lost 4 bases at V and 6 bases at J; junction bases unmatched: 6. The CDR3 runs to 14 residues. Germline CDR1 LGHNA, CDR2 YSLEER. This chain's CDR3 is CASSPGGGGDTQYF. The CDR3 nucleotides read TGCGCCAGCAGCCCGGGGGGCGGGGGGGATACGCAGTATTTT.

The V call is TRBV6-1, the J call TRBJ2-7; 9 positions agree with TRBD1. J was trimmed by 5 bases and V by 1 base; bases with no gene match: 6. This CDR3 has 15 residues. The V gene's germline CDR1 is MNHNS and CDR2 SASEGT. The CDR3 sequence is CASSEVTGGIHEQYF. The DNA for the CDR3 is TGTGCCAGCAGTGAAGTGACAGGGGGAATCCACGAGCAGTACTTC.

The chain links TRBV6-5 to TRBJ1-1; possibly TRBD1 for D (6 bases). The CDR3 is made up of 14 amino acids. Germline V gene lookup returns CDR1 MNHEY and CDR2 SVGAGI. The germline V and J ends were trimmed by 7 bases and 1 base, with 13 bases remaining between them. The CDR3 protein is CASKYRAPNTEAFF. The CDR3 DNA reads TGTGCCAGCAAATACAGGGCTCCGAACACTGAAGCTTTCTTT.

The gene calls are TRBV5-1 and TRBJ2-7, with no clear D. Germline V lookup: CDR1 SGHRS, CDR2 YFSETQ. This CDR3 is built from 16 residues. Trimming cost V 3 bases and J 3 bases, with 19 bases left between them. The CDR3: CASSSSANTHFYEQYF. Written as DNA, the CDR3 is TGCGCCAGCAGCTCATCCGCCAACACACATTTCTACGAGCAGTACTTC.

The CDR3 DNA sequence: TGTGCCAGCAGCTTCTATAGTCGGGAGACCCAGTACTTC. It encodes CASSFYSRETQYF. This chain links TRBV5-8 with TRBJ2-5; no clear D. Germline assignment: CDR1 SGHTS and CDR2 YDEGEE. The CDR3 runs 13 residues. V gave up 2 bases and J gave up 5 bases, with 10 bases separating them.

This chain connects TRBV30 to TRBJ2-5, with 7 bases fitting TRBD2. The CDR3 contains 12 residues. CDR1 GTSNPN and CDR2 SVGIG come from the germline V gene (reference sequence). V was pared by 2 bases and J by 5 bases, with 2 bases of the junction left unmatched. Here the CDR3 reads CAWSPGRETQYF. CDR3 in DNA: TGTGCCTGGAGTCCCGGGAGGGAGACCCAGTACTTC.